This entry describes one TCR beta chain. This sample stems from a study of blood T cell repertoires in COVID-19. Background on the study: Samples taken during acute and convalescent COVID-19 were collected in the United States, Italy and Spain.

CDR1 is KGHDR and CDR2 is SFDVKD in the germline V gene. There are 15 residues in the CDR3. V shed 4 bases, J shed 6 bases, and the junction held 5 bases outside the gene matches. Assay: immunoSEQ multiplex PCR; the TCRdb copy retains only in-frame clones and omits some. The data contain roughly 57,000 clones, about 90% of them seen just once; the ten biggest clones take up about 7%. V is TRBV24-1 and J is TRBJ2-3, with 11 bases that match TRBD2. This clonotype was obtained from a man aged 55 to 69 with active or convalescent COVID-19. The sequenced sample was peripheral blood. The CDR3 protein is CATSEPSGRSDTQYF. CDR3 sequence (DNA): TGTGCCACCAGTGAACCTAGCGGGAGGTCTGATACGCAGTATTTT.